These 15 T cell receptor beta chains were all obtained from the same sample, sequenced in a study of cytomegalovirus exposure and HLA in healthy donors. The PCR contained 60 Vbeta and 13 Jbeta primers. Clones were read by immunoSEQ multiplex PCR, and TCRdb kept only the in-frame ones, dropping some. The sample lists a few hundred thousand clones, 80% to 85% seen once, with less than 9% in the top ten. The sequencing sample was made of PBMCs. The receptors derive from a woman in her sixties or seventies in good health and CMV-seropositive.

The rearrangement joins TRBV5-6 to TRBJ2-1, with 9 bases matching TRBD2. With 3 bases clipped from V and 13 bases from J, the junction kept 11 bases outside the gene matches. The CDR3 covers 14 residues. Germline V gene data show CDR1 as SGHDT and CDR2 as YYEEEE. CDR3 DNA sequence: TGTGCCAGCAGCTGGAAAGCGGGAGGTGTAGTTCAGTTCTTC. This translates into CASSWKAGGVVQFF.

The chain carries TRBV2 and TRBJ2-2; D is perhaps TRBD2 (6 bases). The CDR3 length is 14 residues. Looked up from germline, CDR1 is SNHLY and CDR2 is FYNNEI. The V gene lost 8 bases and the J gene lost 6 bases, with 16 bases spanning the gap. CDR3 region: CASGGRGRSGELFF. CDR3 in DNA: TGTGCCAGCGGCGGACGAGGGAGGTCCGGGGAGCTGTTTTTT.

The CDR3 region has the DNA TGTGCCAGCAGAGGGGACAGCTATAATGAAAAACTGTTTTTT. The encoded protein is CASRGDSYNEKLFF. The chain combines TRBV2 with TRBJ1-4; 7 positions match TRBD1. J lost 4 bases, V lost 6 bases, and 5 bases had no gene match. The CDR3 contains 14 residues. In germline, CDR1 is SNHLY, CDR2 FYNNEI.

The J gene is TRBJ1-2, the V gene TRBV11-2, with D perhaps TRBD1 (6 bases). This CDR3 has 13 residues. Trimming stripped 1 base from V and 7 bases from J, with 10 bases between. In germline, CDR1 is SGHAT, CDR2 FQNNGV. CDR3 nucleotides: TGTGCCAGCAGCTTAGGGGAGGGGGGTGGCTACACCTTC. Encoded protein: CASSLGEGGGYTF.

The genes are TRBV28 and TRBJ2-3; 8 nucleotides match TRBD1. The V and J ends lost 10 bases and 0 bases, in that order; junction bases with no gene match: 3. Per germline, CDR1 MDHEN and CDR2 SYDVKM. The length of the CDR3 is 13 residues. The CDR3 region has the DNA TGTGCCACCCGGGACAGGAGCACAGATACGCAGTATTTT. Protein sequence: CATRDRSTDTQYF.

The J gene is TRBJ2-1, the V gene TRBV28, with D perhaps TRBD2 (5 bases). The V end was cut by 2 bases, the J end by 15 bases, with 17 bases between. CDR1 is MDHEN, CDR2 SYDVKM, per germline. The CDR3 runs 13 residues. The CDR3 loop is CASSLGLPWRLFF. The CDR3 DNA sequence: TGTGCCAGCAGTTTAGGGCTCCCTTGGAGGCTGTTCTTC.

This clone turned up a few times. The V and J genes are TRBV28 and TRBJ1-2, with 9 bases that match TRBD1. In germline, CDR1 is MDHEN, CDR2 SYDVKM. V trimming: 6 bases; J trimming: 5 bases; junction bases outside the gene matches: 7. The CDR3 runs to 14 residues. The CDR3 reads CASRGTGLGYGYTF. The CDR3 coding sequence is TGTGCCAGCAGGGGGACAGGGTTGGGTTATGGCTACACCTTC.

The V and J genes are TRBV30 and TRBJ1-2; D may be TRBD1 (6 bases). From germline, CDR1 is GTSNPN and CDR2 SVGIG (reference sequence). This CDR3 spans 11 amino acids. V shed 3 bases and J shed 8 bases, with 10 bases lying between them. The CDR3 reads CAWSQGQGYTF. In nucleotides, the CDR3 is TGTGCCTGGAGCCAGGGGCAAGGCTACACCTTC.

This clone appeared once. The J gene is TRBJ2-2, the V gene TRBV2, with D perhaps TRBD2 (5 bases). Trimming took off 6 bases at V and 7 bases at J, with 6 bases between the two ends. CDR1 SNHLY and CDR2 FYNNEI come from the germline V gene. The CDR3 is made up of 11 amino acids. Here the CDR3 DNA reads TGTGCCAGCAGCGAGGGCGGGGAGCTGTTTTTT. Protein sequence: CASSEGGELFF.

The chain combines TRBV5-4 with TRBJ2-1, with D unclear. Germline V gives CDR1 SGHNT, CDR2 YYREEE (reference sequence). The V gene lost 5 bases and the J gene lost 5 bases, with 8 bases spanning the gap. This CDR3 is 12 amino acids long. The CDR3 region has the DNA TGTGCCAGCAGTTTCTATCACAATGAGCAGTTCTTC. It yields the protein CASSFYHNEQFF.

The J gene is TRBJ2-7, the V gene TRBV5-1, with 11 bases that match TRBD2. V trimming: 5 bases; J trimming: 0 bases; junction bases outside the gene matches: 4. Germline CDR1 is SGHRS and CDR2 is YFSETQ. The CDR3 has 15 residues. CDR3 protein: CASSLTSGSSYEQYF. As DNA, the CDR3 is TGCGCCAGCAGTCTAACTAGCGGGAGCTCCTACGAGCAGTACTTC.

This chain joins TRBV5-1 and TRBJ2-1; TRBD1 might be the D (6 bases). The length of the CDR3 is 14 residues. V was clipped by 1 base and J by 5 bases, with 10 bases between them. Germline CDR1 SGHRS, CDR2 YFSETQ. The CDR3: CASSLFGTHNEQFF. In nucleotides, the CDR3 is TGCGCCAGCAGCTTGTTCGGGACACACAATGAGCAGTTCTTC.

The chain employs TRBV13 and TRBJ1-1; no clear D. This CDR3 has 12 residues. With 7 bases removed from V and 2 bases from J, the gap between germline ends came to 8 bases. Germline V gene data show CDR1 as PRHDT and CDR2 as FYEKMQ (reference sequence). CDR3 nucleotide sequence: TGTGCCAGCACAAGCGGTAACACTGAAGCTTTCTTT. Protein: CASTSGNTEAFF.

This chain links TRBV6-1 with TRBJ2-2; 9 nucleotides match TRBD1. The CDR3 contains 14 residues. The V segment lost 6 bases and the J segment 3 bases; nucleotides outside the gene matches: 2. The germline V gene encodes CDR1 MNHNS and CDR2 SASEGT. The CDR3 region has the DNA TGTGCCAGCAGGAGACAGGGGGACACCGGGGAGCTGTTTTTT. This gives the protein CASRRQGDTGELFF.

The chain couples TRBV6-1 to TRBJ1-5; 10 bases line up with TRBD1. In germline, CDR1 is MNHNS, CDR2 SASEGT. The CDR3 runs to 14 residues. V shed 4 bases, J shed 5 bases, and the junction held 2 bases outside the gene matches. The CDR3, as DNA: TGTGCCAGCAGTGGACAGGGGGCGGATCAGCCCCAGCATTTT. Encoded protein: CASSGQGADQPQHF.